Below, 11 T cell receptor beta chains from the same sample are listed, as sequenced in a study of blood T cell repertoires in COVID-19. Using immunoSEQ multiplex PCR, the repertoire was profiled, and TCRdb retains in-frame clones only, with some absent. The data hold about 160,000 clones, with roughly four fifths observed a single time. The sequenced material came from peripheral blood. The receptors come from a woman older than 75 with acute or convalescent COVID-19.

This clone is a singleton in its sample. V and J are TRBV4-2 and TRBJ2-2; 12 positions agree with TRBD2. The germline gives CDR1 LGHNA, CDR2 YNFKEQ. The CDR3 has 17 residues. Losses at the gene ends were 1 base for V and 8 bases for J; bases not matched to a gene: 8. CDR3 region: CASSQARTSGTRGELFF. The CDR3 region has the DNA TGTGCCAGCAGCCAAGCCAGGACTAGCGGGACCAGAGGGGAGCTGTTTTTT.

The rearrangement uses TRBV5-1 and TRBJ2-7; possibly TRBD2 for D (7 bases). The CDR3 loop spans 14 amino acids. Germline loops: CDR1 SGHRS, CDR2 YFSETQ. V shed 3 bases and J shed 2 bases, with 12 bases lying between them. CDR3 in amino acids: CASSSAGATYEQYF. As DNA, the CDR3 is TGCGCCAGCAGCTCGGCGGGGGCCACCTACGAGCAGTACTTC. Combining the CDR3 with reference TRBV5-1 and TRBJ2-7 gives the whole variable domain KAGVTQTPRYLIKTRGQQVTLSCSPISGHRSVSWYQQTPGQGLQFLFEYFSETQRNKGNFPGRFSGRQFSNSRSEMNVSTLELGDSALYLCASSSAGATYEQYFGPGTRLTVT.

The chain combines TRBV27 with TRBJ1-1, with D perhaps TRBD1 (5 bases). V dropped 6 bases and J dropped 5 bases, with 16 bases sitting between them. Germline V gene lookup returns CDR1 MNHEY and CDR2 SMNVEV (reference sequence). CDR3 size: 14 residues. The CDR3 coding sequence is TGTGCCAGCAGAGGGGTCGAGTACGGGACTGAAGCTTTCTTT. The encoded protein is CASRGVEYGTEAFF.

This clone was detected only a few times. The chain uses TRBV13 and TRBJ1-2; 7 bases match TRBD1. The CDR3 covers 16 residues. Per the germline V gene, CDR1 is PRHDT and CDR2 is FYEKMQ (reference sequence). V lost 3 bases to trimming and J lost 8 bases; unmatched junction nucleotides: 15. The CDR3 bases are TGTGCCAGCAGCTTTCAGAAACGACAGGGCGGTGAGGGCTACACCTTC. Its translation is CASSFQKRQGGEGYTF.

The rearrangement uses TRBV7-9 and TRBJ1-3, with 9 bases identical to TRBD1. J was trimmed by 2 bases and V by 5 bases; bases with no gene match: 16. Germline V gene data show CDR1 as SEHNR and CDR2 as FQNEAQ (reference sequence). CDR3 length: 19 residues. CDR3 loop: CASSPSDRGWPLTGNTIYF. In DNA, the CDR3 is TGTGCCAGCAGCCCCTCGGACAGGGGATGGCCCTTGACTGGAAACACCATATATTTT.

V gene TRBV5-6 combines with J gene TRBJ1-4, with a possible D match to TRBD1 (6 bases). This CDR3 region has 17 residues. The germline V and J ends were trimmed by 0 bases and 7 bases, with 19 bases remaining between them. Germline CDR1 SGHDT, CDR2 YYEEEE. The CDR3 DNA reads TGTGCCAGCAGCTTGGGGGCACAGGGTTTTCAGAGTGAAAAACTGTTTTTT. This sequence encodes CASSLGAQGFQSEKLFF.

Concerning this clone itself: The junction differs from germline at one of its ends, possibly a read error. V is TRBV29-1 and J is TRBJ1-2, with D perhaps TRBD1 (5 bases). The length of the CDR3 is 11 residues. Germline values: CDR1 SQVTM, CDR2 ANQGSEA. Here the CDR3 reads CSVEFRAGTSF. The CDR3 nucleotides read TGCAGCGTTGAGTTTAGGGCAGGGACTTCCTTC. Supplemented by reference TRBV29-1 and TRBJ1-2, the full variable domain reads SAVISQKPSRDICQRGTSLTIQCQVDSQVTMMFWYRQQPGQSLTLIATANQGSEATYESGFVIDKFPISRPNLTFSTLTVSNMSPEDSSIYLCSVEFRAGTSFGSGTRLTVV.

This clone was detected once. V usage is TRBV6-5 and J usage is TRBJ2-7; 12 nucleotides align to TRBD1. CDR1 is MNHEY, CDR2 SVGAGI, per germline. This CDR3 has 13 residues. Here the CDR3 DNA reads TGTGCGGCGGGACAGGGGGCTAGGTACGAGCAGTACTTC. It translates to CAAGQGARYEQYF.

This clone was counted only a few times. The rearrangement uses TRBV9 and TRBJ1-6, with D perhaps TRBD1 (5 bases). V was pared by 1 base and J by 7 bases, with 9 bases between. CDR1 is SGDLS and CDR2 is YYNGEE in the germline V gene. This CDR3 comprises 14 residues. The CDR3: CASSVRGENSPLHF. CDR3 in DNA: TGTGCCAGCAGCGTACGGGGGGAGAATTCACCCCTCCACTTT.

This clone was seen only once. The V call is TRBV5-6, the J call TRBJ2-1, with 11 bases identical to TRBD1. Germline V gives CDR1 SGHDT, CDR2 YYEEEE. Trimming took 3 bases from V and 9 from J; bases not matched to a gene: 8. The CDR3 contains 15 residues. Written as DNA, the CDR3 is TGTGCCAGCAGCTCCGGACAGGGGGCCTTTACTGAGCAGTTCTTC. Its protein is CASSSGQGAFTEQFF.

CDR3 residues: CASNGDRSSFSNQPQHF. The CDR3 DNA is TGTGCCAGCAATGGGGACAGGTCCTCCTTTAGCAATCAGCCCCAGCATTTT. The chain combines TRBV2 with TRBJ1-5; TRBD1 matches at 8 bases. Germline CDR1 and CDR2: SNHLY and FYNNEI. V lost 7 bases to trimming and J lost 0 bases; unmatched junction nucleotides: 11. CDR3 length: 17 amino acids.